Below, one T cell receptor (beta chain) is given with its context. As yet, its antigen is unknown. This sample was taken from a study of somatic mutations in cytotoxic T cells in rheumatoid arthritis. Study details: Sorted by flow to nearly 100% purity were some V beta antibody-stained T-cell populations, including V beta1+ cells sequenced for TCRB. Points from the study as a whole: Per patient, the largest CD8+ clone was found to exceed 20% of CD8+ cells in about an eighth of the 65 cases.

V dropped 4 bases and J dropped 1 base, with 18 bases sitting between them. The V gene's germline CDR1 is SGHDT and CDR2 YYEEEE. The CDR3 contains 16 residues. Produced via immunoSEQ multiplex PCR; TCRdb's table is partial and in-frame only. The sample has 25,000 to 30,000 clones, around nine tenths seen once; the top ten hold 9.4%. The source of this sequence is an adult with rheumatoid arthritis. Sequenced sample: CD8+ T cells sorted from blood. The chain recombines TRBV5-6 with TRBJ2-7; D tentatively fits TRBD1 or TRBD2 (5 bases each). CDR3 protein: CASSVLSRDGSYEQYF. CDR3 in DNA: TGTGCCAGCAGCGTCTTATCCCGGGACGGATCCTACGAGCAGTACTTC.